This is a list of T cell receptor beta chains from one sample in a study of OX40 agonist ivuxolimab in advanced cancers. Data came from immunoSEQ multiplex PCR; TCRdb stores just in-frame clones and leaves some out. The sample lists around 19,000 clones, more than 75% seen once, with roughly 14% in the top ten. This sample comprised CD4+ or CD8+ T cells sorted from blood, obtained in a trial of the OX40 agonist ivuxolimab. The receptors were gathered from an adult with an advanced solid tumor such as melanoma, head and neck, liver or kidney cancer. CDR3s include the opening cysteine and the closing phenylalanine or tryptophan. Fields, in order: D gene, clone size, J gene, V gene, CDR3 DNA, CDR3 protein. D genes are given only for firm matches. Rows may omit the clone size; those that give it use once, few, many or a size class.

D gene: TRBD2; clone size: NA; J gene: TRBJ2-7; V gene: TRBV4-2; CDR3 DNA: TGTGCCAGCAGCCAAGAGAATAGCGGGGGGGCCGGGTCCTACGAGCAGTACTTC; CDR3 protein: CASSQENSGGAGSYEQYF
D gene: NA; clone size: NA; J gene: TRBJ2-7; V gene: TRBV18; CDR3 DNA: TGTGCCAGCTCACAAAGGGCGACCTCCGCCGAGCAGTACTTC; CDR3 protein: CASSQRATSAEQYF
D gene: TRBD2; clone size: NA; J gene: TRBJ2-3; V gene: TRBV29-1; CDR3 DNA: TGCAGCGTTGATTTTGGACTAGCGGGTAGGACTACGCAGTATTTT; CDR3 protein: CSVDFGLAGRTTQYF
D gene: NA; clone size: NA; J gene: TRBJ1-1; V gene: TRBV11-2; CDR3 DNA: TGTGCCAGCAGCTTAGACCTGGACAGAACTGAAGCTTTCTTT; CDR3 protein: CASSLDLDRTEAFF
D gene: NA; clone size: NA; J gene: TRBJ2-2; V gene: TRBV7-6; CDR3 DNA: TGTGCCAGCAGCTTATTCAGGGAGAGAGTCTTAGACGGGGAGCTGTTTTTT; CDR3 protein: CASSLFRERVLDGELFF
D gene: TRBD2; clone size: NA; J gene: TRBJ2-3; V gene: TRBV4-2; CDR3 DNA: TGTGCCAGCAGCCAAGAAGGCCCAGCGGGAGACACAGATACGCAGTATTTT; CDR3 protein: CASSQEGPAGDTDTQYF
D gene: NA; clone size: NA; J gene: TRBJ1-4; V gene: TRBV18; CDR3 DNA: TGTGCCAGCTCACAAAGCATGATTGGACAACGGTTTGGAAAACTGTTTTTT; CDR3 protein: CASSQSMIGQRFGKLFF
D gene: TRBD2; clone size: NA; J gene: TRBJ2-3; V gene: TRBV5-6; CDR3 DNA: TGTGCCAGCAGCTGGACTAGCGAGGTTACGCAGTATTTT; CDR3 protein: CASSWTSEVTQYF
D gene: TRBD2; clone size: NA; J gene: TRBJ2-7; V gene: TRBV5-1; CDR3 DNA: TGCGCCACTTCGACTAGCGGGCTCTACGAGCAGTACTTC; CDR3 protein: CATSTSGLYEQYF
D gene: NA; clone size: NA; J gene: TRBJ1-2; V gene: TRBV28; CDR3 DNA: TGTGCCAGCAGTTTAACGGGGACCTATGGCTACACCTTC; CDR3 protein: CASSLTGTYGYTF
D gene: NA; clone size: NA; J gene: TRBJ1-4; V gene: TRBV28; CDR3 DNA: TGTGCCAGCAGTCAATCGACAGCCCCAACTAATGAAAAACTGTTTTTT; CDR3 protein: CASSQSTAPTNEKLFF
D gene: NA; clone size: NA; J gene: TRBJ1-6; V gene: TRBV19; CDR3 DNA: TGTGCCAGTAGTCCCGGGCCAAAGAATTCACCCCTCCACTTT; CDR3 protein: CASSPGPKNSPLHF
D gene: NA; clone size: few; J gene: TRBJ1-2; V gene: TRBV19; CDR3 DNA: TGTGCCAGTAGTACACAGGTCTGGTATGGCTACACCTTC; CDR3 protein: CASSTQVWYGYTF
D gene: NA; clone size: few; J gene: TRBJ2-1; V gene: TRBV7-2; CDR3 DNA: TGTGCCAGCAGCTCTCCTAGAGGATTTGAGCAGTTCTTC; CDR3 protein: CASSSPRGFEQFF
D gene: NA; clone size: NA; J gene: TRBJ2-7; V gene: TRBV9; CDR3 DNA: TGTGCCAGCAGCCGGGCAGGGTCTTACGAGCAGTACTTC; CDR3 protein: CASSRAGSYEQYF
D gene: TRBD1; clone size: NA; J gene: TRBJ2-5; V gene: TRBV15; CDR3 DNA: TGTGCCACCAGCAGATGGGGACAGGTTCGAGAGACCCAGTACTTC; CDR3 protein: CATSRWGQVRETQYF
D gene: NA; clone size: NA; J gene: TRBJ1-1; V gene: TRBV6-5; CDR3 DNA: TGTGCCAGCTCTCCGAGGGGAAACACTGAAGCTTTCTTT; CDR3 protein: CASSPRGNTEAFF
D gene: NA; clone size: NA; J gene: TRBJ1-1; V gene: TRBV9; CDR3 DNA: TGTGCCAGCAGCGTAGATACGGAGAACACTGAAGCTTTCTTT; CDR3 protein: CASSVDTENTEAFF